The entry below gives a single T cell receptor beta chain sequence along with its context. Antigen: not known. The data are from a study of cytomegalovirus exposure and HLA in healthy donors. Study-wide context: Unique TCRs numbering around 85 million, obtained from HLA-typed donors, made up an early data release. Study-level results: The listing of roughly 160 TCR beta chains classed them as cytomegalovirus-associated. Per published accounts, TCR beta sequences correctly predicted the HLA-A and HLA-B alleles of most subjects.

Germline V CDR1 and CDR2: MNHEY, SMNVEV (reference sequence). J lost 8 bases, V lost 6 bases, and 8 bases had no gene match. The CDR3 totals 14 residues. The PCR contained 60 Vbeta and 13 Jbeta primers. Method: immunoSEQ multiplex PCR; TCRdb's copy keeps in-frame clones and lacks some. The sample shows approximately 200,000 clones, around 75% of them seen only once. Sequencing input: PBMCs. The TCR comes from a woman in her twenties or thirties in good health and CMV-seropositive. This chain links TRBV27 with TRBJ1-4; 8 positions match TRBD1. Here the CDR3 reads CASSSGGAEEKLFF. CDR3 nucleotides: TGTGCCAGCAGCTCAGGGGGCGCGGAAGAAAAACTGTTTTTT.